The 27 T cell receptor beta chains given below trace back to one sample, sequenced in a study of blood T cell repertoires in COVID-19. Sequencing used immunoSEQ multiplex PCR; TCRdb keeps in-frame clones, though not all of them. The repertoire has some 500,000 clones, roughly 90% of them found once; the top ten carry 1.8%. Sequences were obtained from PBMCs or T cells enriched from blood (not recorded which). The receptors derive from a woman aged 40 to 55 who had recovered from COVID-19.

The chain recombines TRBV27 with TRBJ2-2, with 9 bases matching TRBD2. The CDR3 has 15 amino acids. V shed 7 bases and J 2 bases; nucleotides not matched to a gene: 5. Germline CDR1 and CDR2: MNHEY and SMNVEV (reference sequence). CDR3 in amino acids: CASTRGLANTGELFF. CDR3 in DNA: TGTGCCAGCACCCGGGGACTAGCAAACACCGGGGAGCTGTTTTTT.

The chain recombines TRBV9 with TRBJ1-6, with D possibly TRBD1 on 6 matching bases. The V end lost 4 bases, the J end lost 10 bases, and 18 bases lay between the germline ends. Germline CDR1 reads SGDLS; CDR2 reads YYNGEE. This CDR3 is built from 15 residues. This CDR3 is CASSSSEQGSSPLHF. Written as DNA, the CDR3 is TGTGCCAGCAGCTCATCAGAACAGGGCTCGTCACCCCTCCACTTT.

The chain is built from TRBV7-9 and TRBJ2-1; D might be TRBD2 (6 bases). In germline, CDR1 is SEHNR, CDR2 FQNEAQ (reference sequence). The V and J ends lost 1 base and 9 bases respectively, with 22 bases between them. The CDR3 consists of 17 residues. The CDR3 here is CASSLGSGLALVSEQFF. In DNA, the CDR3 is TGTGCCAGCAGCTTAGGGTCAGGGCTAGCGTTGGTCAGTGAGCAGTTCTTC.

CDR3 region: CASSERWDRGSGYTF. In nucleotides, the CDR3 is TGTGCCAGCAGTGAAAGGTGGGACAGGGGGTCCGGCTACACCTTC. The rearrangement uses TRBV25-1 and TRBJ1-2; 11 nucleotides match TRBD1. This CDR3 is built from 15 residues. The V and J ends lost 2 bases and 8 bases, in that order; junction bases with no gene match: 7. Germline CDR1 reads MGHDK; CDR2 reads SYGVNS.

The rearrangement links TRBV19 to TRBJ1-3; no reliable D call. CDR1 LNHDA and CDR2 SQIVND come from the germline V gene (reference sequence). The CDR3 is 15 residues long. Trimming took 5 bases from V and 0 from J, leaving 11 bases between them. In DNA, the CDR3 is TGTGCCAGTAGTCCCAGGATCACCTCTGGAAACACCATATATTTT. As protein: CASSPRITSGNTIYF.

This rearrangement joins TRBV5-8 to TRBJ2-7; TRBD2 might be the D (6 bases). The CDR3 contains 15 residues. Trimming removed 4 bases at V and 2 bases at J, with 16 bases between. Germline assignment: CDR1 SGHTS and CDR2 YDEGEE. CDR3 coding DNA: TGTGCCAGCAGCGACCAAAGCGGGCCACCCTACGAGCAGTACTTC. Residues: CASSDQSGPPYEQYF.

The genes are TRBV6-6 and TRBJ2-7; TRBD1 aligns across 10 bases. The germline gives CDR1 MNHNY, CDR2 SVGAGI (reference sequence). This CDR3 is built from 14 residues. The J segment lost 4 bases and the V segment lost 5 bases, leaving 5 bases of the junction unmatched. CDR3: CASSDRGRGYEQYF. The CDR3 bases are TGTGCCAGCAGTGACAGGGGGCGTGGGTACGAGCAGTACTTC.

This clone was detected a few times. The chain is built from TRBV7-9 and TRBJ1-5; maybe TRBD1 (5 bases). Between the trimmed V and J ends, which lost 4 bases and 6 bases, there was a span of 19 bases. The germline CDR1 and CDR2 sequences are SEHNR and FQNEAQ (reference sequence). This CDR3 contains 16 residues. The CDR3 DNA reads TGTGCCAGCAGCTCATCAACCCAGGGTTGGGGTCAGCCCCAGCATTTT. Translation: CASSSSTQGWGQPQHF.

The genes are TRBV27 and TRBJ1-6, with 8 bases fitting TRBD1. Germline CDR1 MNHEY, CDR2 SMNVEV (reference sequence). V was clipped by 4 bases and J by 6 bases; unmatched bases: 8. There are 16 residues in the CDR3. CDR3 protein: CASSYGQGWGNSPLHF. The CDR3 coding sequence is TGTGCCAGCAGTTATGGACAGGGTTGGGGTAATTCACCCCTCCACTTT.

J is TRBJ1-3 and V is TRBV11-3; D ambiguous. Trimming pared 5 bases from V and 1 base from J, leaving 12 bases between. Germline V lookup: CDR1 SGHNT, CDR2 YENEEA. This CDR3 contains 15 residues. CDR3 in DNA: TGTGCCAGCAGCCCCGGCGTGGAGTCTGGAAACACCATATATTTT. Amino acids: CASSPGVESGNTIYF.

This clone was observed a single time. This may be a read error: a much more frequent sequence differs by one nucleotide. CDR3 nucleotide sequence: TGTGCCAGCAGTCCCGGGACAGGGAACACCGGGGAGCTGTTTTTT. Translation: CASSPGTGNTGELFF. This sequence joins TRBV6-5 and TRBJ2-2; the match to TRBD1 covers 8 bases. Per the germline V gene, CDR1 is MNHEY and CDR2 is SVGAGI. This CDR3 comprises 15 residues. J was trimmed by 1 base and V by 5 bases; bases with no gene match: 3.

CDR3 bases: TGCGCCAGCAGCCCATGGGAATCGGGAACAGATACGCAGTATTTT. Its protein product is CASSPWESGTDTQYF. V gene TRBV4-3 combines with J gene TRBJ2-3, with D perhaps TRBD2 (5 bases). The CDR3 has 15 residues. The ends were cut back, 4 bases at V and 3 bases at J, with 14 bases in the middle. CDR1 and CDR2 (germline): LGHNA, YSLEER.

The rearrangement links TRBV5-1 to TRBJ2-4, with TRBD1 as a possible D gene (7 bases). The CDR3 runs to 15 residues. Germline CDR1 SGHRS, CDR2 YFSETQ. Trimming took 4 bases from V and 8 from J, leaving 19 bases between them. The CDR3 region has the DNA TGCGCCAGCAGCCCAGCGAGGAGGGGGCTTGACATTCAGTACTTC. As protein: CASSPARRGLDIQYF.

The chain carries TRBV27 and TRBJ1-1, with 7 bases that match TRBD1. V dropped 2 bases and J dropped 10; count of bases not matched to a gene: 16. There are 16 residues in the CDR3. The germline V gene encodes CDR1 MNHEY and CDR2 SMNVEV (reference sequence). This CDR3 is CASSLLLATGLGGAFF. In DNA, the CDR3 is TGTGCCAGCAGTTTACTCTTGGCGACAGGGTTGGGGGGAGCTTTCTTT.

This clone has a handful of counts. The chain carries TRBV5-1 and TRBJ1-1, with 9 bases fitting TRBD1. The CDR3 is 13 residues long. V was pared by 5 bases and J by 4 bases, with 3 bases of the junction left unmatched. Germline V CDR1 and CDR2: SGHRS, YFSETQ. The DNA for the CDR3 is TGCGCCAGCAGACAGGGGGCGGGCACTGAAGCTTTCTTT. It codes for CASRQGAGTEAFF.

This chain connects TRBV7-6 to TRBJ2-2; TRBD2 aligns across 15 bases. The V and J ends lost 3 bases and 5 bases, in that order; junction bases with no gene match: 13. In germline, CDR1 is SGHVS, CDR2 FNYEAQ. CDR3 length: 20 amino acids. The CDR3 sequence is CASSFGTSGRSSSGTGELFF. The CDR3 nucleotides are TGTGCCAGCAGCTTCGGGACTAGCGGGAGGTCTAGCTCGGGAACCGGGGAGCTGTTTTTT.

The chain joins TRBV4-3 to TRBJ2-6, with a tentative D call TRBD1 (5 bases). Germline V gene sequence: CDR1 LGHNA, CDR2 YSLEER. This CDR3 has 15 amino acids. V shed 1 base and J shed 4 bases, with 8 bases lying between them. In DNA, the CDR3 is TGCGCCAGCAGCCAAGGACAGCCGGGGGCCAACGTCCTGACTTTC. Translation: CASSQGQPGANVLTF.

Remarks on this clone: Because it lacks the conserved phenylalanine or tryptophan at the end, this CDR3 is likely a read error. The DNA is omitted, as the CDR3 cannot be located on it reliably, and the CDR3 follows TCRdb's listing. The chain joins TRBV11-2 to TRBJ2-7; the D call in the table, TRBD1, was not verified against the DNA. Germline V gives CDR1 SGHAT, CDR2 FQNNGV. The CDR3 contains 13 residues when both ends are counted. The CDR3 loop is CASSSFPETGGSL.

This sequence joins TRBV7-6 and TRBJ2-5; tentative D call: TRBD2 (6 bases). The CDR3 runs to 15 residues. The germline gives CDR1 SGHVS, CDR2 FNYEAQ. The V end lost 2 bases, the J end lost 1 base, and 11 bases lay between the germline ends. CDR3 DNA: TGTGCCAGCAGCTTACAATTAGCGGTCCAAGAGACCCAGTACTTC. Translating gives CASSLQLAVQETQYF. Variable domain in full (rest from reference TRBV7-6 and TRBJ2-5): GAGVSQSPRYKVTKRGQDVALRCDPISGHVSLYWYRQALGQGPEFLTYFNYEAQQDKSGLPNDRFSAERPEGSISTLTIQRTEQRDSAMYRCASSLQLAVQETQYFGPGTRLLVL.

The chain has TRBV19 and TRBJ2-4; 8 bases line up with TRBD1. From germline, CDR1 is LNHDA and CDR2 SQIVND (reference sequence). The V gene end was trimmed by 3 bases and the J gene end by 8 bases; junction bases not matched to a gene: 6. The CDR3 is 14 residues long. The CDR3 region is CASSIAGTGDIQYF. In DNA, the CDR3 is TGTGCCAGTAGTATCGCCGGGACAGGCGACATTCAGTACTTC.

The rearrangement uses TRBV10-3 and TRBJ1-6; D remains unclear. Trimming removed 0 bases at V and 8 bases at J, with 11 bases between. Germline CDR1 reads ENHRY; CDR2 reads SYGVKD. The CDR3 contains 15 residues. The DNA for the CDR3 is TGTGCCATCAGTGAGTCGGTGGGAGATTATTCACCCCTCCACTTT. Protein sequence: CAISESVGDYSPLHF.

The chain uses TRBV19 and TRBJ2-5; no clear D gene. Deletions cut 5 bases from V and 4 bases from J, with 11 bases between. Looked up from germline, CDR1 is LNHDA and CDR2 is SQIVND (reference sequence). This CDR3 contains 13 residues. The CDR3 coding sequence is TGTGCCAGTAGTCCATCCAGGCCAGAGACCCAGTACTTC. It is translated as CASSPSRPETQYF.

This chain links TRBV11-3 with TRBJ1-1; D gene uncertain. In germline, CDR1 is SGHNT, CDR2 YENEEA. This CDR3 spans 15 amino acids. V was clipped by 1 base and J by 5 bases, with 14 bases between them. Written as DNA, the CDR3 is TGTGCCAGCAGCTTAGTTTACAGCGGAAGGACTGAAGCTTTCTTT. Translating gives CASSLVYSGRTEAFF. The complete variable domain, with remaining parts taken from reference TRBV11-3 and TRBJ1-1, reads EAGVVQSPRYKIIEKKQPVAFWCNPISGHNTLYWYLQNLGQGPELLIRYENEEAVDDSQLPKDRFSAERLKGVDSTLKIQPAELGDSAVYLCASSLVYSGRTEAFFGQGTRLTVV.

CDR3 in amino acids: CASSPEATGGTEAFF. The CDR3 DNA reads TGTGCCAGCAGCCCAGAGGCGACAGGAGGCACTGAAGCTTTCTTT. The chain links TRBV9 to TRBJ1-1; a weak D match, TRBD1 (6 bases). Germline loops: CDR1 SGDLS, CDR2 YYNGEE. This CDR3 region has 15 residues. Trimming pared 4 bases from V and 4 bases from J, leaving 17 bases between.

J is TRBJ1-2 and V is TRBV13; 7 bases agree with TRBD1. The CDR3 runs 14 residues. Germline V gives CDR1 PRHDT, CDR2 FYEKMQ (reference sequence). Trimming took 4 bases from V and 7 from J; bases not matched to a gene: 9. The chain's CDR3 is CASSSTGPRGGYTF. CDR3 nucleotides: TGTGCCAGCAGCTCGACAGGGCCCCGGGGTGGCTACACCTTC.

This rearrangement joins TRBV10-3 to TRBJ1-5, with D possibly TRBD1 on 5 matching bases. This CDR3 is 13 amino acids long. Per the germline V gene, CDR1 is ENHRY and CDR2 is SYGVKD. Trimming removed 6 bases at V and 6 bases at J, with 12 bases between. Here the CDR3 DNA reads TGTGCCATCAGAGAAGGTCAGGGTCAGCCCCAGCATTTT. This gives the protein CAIREGQGQPQHF.

This sequence joins TRBV6-5 and TRBJ2-1; 7 nucleotides align to TRBD2. This CDR3 has 11 amino acids. From germline, CDR1 is MNHEY and CDR2 SVGAGI. Losses at the gene ends were 4 bases for V and 15 bases for J; bases not matched to a gene: 6. This chain's CDR3 is CASSSLLAPFF. CDR3 DNA sequence: TGTGCCAGCAGTTCTTTACTAGCGCCGTTCTTC.